Listed below are T cell receptor beta chains from one sample, sequenced in a study of T cells after yellow fever vaccination. TCRdb ran MiXCR on the 5' RACE reads and lists one entry per CDR3 protein. The table records about 350,000 distinct CDR3 sequences, roughly 7.5% of them present only once. This specimen consisted of PBMCs, obtained around 45 days after the first yellow fever vaccination. The receptors were sampled from a young man who received the YFV17D yellow fever vaccine. CDR3s include the opening cysteine and the closing phenylalanine or tryptophan.

12,TRBJ2-5,TRBV20-1,CSATDSQETQYF
15,TRBJ1-6,TRBV4-2,CASSQSGTVISPLHF
17,TRBJ2-1,TRBV7-6,CASSFRLGGGPNNEQFF
13,TRBJ1-5,TRBV10-3,CAIIGGKIKPQHF
13,TRBJ2-3,TRBV18,CASSPALEGTQYF
14,TRBJ2-7,TRBV7-9,CASSSIYPTGESSF
15,TRBJ2-3,TRBV5-1,CASRGGGADGDTQYF
17,TRBJ1-1,TRBV7-9,CASSLEGGGGMNTEAFF
18,TRBJ1-6,TRBV6-5,CASSYSRTTTTYNSPLHF
16,TRBJ1-6,TRBV3-1,CASSRGTGVRNSPLHF
15,TRBJ2-3,TRBV29-1,CSVGSGQGSTDTQYF
13,TRBJ2-3,TRBV11-2,CASSAGLADTQYF
14,TRBJ1-1,TRBV4-3,CASSQDTGNTEAFF